This T cell receptor beta chain was sequenced for a study of Graves' ophthalmopathy and Graves' hyperthyroidism. Overall study: Pretreatment peripheral blood was obtained at initial diagnosis. Notes on the study in general: Using 13 signatures, a model distinguished ophthalmopathy from stable hyperthyroidism, reaching more than 85% sensitivity and 81.08% specificity. Most expanded clonotypes from thyroid (those above 0.001 frequency) were also found in blood.

As to this clonotype: Its antigen remains unknown.

Excluded: other autoimmune disease, uncontrolled infection, pregnancy or lactation. As the template, RNA transcripts were used to amplify TCR beta CDR3 regions. HTBI primers were employed in first-round RT-PCR, then a second-round multiplex PCR followed. Each CDR3 protein is one row after TCRdb ran MiXCR on the multiplex PCR reads. The data hold roughly 160,000 distinct CDR3 sequences, with more than 30% observed a single time. The sequenced sample consisted of peripheral blood. The sequence was obtained from a woman aged 40 to 55 with Graves' ophthalmopathy.

The CDR3 loop reads CASSSRTGWGRTF. The CDR3 coding sequence is TGTGCCAGCAGCTCCCGGACAGGGTGGGGTCGCACCTTC. The chain recombines TRBV7-2 with TRBJ1-2; the match to TRBD1 covers 8 bases. The J segment lost 13 bases and the V segment lost 4 bases, leaving 11 bases of the junction unmatched. The CDR3 runs to 13 residues. The germline V gene has CDR1 SGHTA and CDR2 FQGNSA.